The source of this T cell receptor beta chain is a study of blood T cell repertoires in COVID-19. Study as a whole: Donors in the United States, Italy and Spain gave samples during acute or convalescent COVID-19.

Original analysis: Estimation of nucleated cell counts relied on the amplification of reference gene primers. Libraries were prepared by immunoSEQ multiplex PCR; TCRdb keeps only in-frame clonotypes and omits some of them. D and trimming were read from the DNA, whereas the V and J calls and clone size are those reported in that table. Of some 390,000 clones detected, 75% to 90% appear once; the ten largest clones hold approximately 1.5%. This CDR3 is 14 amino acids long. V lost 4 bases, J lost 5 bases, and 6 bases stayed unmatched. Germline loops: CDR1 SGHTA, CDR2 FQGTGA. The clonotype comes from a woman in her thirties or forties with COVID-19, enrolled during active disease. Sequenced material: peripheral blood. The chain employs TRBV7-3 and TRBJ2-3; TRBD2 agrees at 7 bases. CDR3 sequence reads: CASSSRGVRDTQYF. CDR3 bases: TGTGCCAGCAGCTCTCGGGGGGTGAGAGATACGCAGTATTTT.